Following are 24 T cell receptor beta chains from one sample sequenced in a study of control samples from healthy donors and cancer patients. Clones were sequenced by immunoSEQ multiplex PCR, and TCRdb holds only the in-frame ones, with some missing. The sample records 75,000 to 95,000 clones, 90% being singletons. Sequencing was done on a sample of blood. Receptor source: a woman under 30 in good health.

This CDR3 reads CASSPRVYYGYTF. Here the CDR3 DNA reads TGTGCCAGCAGCCCGAGGGTCTACTATGGCTACACCTTC. The rearrangement joins TRBV2 to TRBJ1-2; D is ambiguous. Trimming cost V 6 bases and J 3 bases, with 11 bases left between them. The germline CDR1 and CDR2 sequences are SNHLY and FYNNEI. The CDR3 runs 13 residues.

Concerning this clone: One end of the junction fails to match germline, which may point to a read error. The V call is TRBV6-6, the J call TRBJ1-5; 7 nucleotides match TRBD1. The germline V gene encodes CDR1 MNHNY and CDR2 SVGAGI (reference sequence). The CDR3 is 15 residues long. CDR3 coding DNA: TGTGTCAGCAGTTACTCACAGGGGTCGTATCAGCCCCAGCATTTT. This codes for CVSSYSQGSYQPQHF.

J is TRBJ1-2 and V is TRBV3-1 (or the pseudogene TRBV3-2); D remains unclear. The V gene lost 4 bases and the J gene lost 0 bases, with 9 bases spanning the gap. From germline, CDR1 is LGHDT and CDR2 YNNKEL (reference sequence). CDR3 length: 14 residues. The CDR3 nucleotides are TGTGCCAGCAGCCCCCTAGGGTCTAACTATGGCTACACCTTC. Translation gives CASSPLGSNYGYTF.

This chain links TRBV7-2 with TRBJ2-5; TRBD1 agrees at 7 bases. This CDR3 comprises 13 residues. Germline CDR1 and CDR2: SGHTA and FQGNSA. Trimming at V came to 10 bases and at J to 5 bases, leaving 10 bases not matched to a gene. DNA of the CDR3: TGTGCCACACACAGGGGCTTTGGGGAGACCCAGTACTTC. This encodes CATHRGFGETQYF.

The chain is built from TRBV7-9 and TRBJ1-2; D may be TRBD1 (5 bases). The CDR3 totals 13 residues. V lost 5 bases, J lost 2 bases, and 9 bases lay in between. Germline CDR1 SEHNR, CDR2 FQNEAQ (reference sequence). CDR3 nucleotides: TGTGCCAGCAGCCTGCGGGGCAACTATGGCTACACCTTC. Its translation: CASSLRGNYGYTF.

The chain employs TRBV9 and TRBJ2-5; 10 nucleotides match TRBD2. Germline-derived CDR1 and CDR2 are SGDLS and YYNGEE. The CDR3 loop spans 16 amino acids. With V trimmed by 0 bases and J by 2 bases, 4 bases remained unmatched. The CDR3 is CASSVALAGTQETQYF. CDR3 DNA sequence: TGTGCCAGCAGCGTAGCACTAGCGGGGACTCAAGAGACCCAGTACTTC.

The CDR3 DNA reads as TGCGCCAGCAGCGATCCAACAGGGACATACACCGGGGAGCTGTTTTTT. Protein sequence: CASSDPTGTYTGELFF. This chain links TRBV5-1 with TRBJ2-2; D may be TRBD1 (6 bases). V lost 4 bases, J lost 3 bases, and 16 bases lay in between. Germline V lookup: CDR1 SGHRS, CDR2 YFSETQ. The CDR3 consists of 16 residues. Drawing the rest from reference TRBV5-1 and TRBJ2-2, the complete variable domain is KAGVTQTPRYLIKTRGQQVTLSCSPISGHRSVSWYQQTPGQGLQFLFEYFSETQRNKGNFPGRFSGRQFSNSRSEMNVSTLELGDSALYLCASSDPTGTYTGELFFGEGSRLTVL.

The rearrangement joins TRBV9 to TRBJ2-7; tentative D call: TRBD2 (6 bases). V lost 2 bases, J lost 3 bases, and 15 bases lay in between. CDR3 length equals 15 residues. Germline V gives CDR1 SGDLS, CDR2 YYNGEE. The CDR3 DNA is TGTGCCAGCAGCGTTAGGACCGGGACTGTCTACGAGCAGTACTTC. It codes for CASSVRTGTVYEQYF. Based on the CDR3 plus reference TRBV9 and TRBJ2-7, the full variable domain is DSGVTQTPKHLITATGQRVTLRCSPRSGDLSVYWYQQSLDQGLQFLIQYYNGEERAKGNILERFSAQQFPDLHSELNLSSLELGDSALYFCASSVRTGTVYEQYFGPGTRLTVT.

The V gene is TRBV5-1, the J gene TRBJ1-1; TRBD1 is a possible D gene (5 bases). There are 15 residues in the CDR3. The germline CDR1 and CDR2 sequences are SGHRS and YFSETQ. V was pared by 0 bases and J by 1 base, with 10 bases between. The CDR3 DNA reads TGCGCCAGCAGCTTGGGAGGGGAGCAGAACACTGAAGCTTTCTTT. Protein: CASSLGGEQNTEAFF.

As concerns this clone: A much larger clone lies one base from this, so it may be a read error. This sample also contains other DNA sequences that code for the same CDR3. V is TRBV5-5 and J is TRBJ1-5; D ambiguous. V was cut by 0 bases and J by 1 base, with 2 bases left in between. The CDR3 contains 13 residues. In germline, CDR1 is SGHKS, CDR2 YYEKEE (reference sequence). CDR3 amino acids: CASSLESNQPQHF. DNA of the CDR3: TGTGCCAGCAGCTTGGAGAGCAATCAGCCCCAGCATTTT.

The rearrangement links TRBV5-1 to TRBJ1-1; tentative D call: TRBD1 (6 bases). With 0 bases removed from V and 8 bases from J, the gap between germline ends came to 14 bases. The CDR3 sequence is 14 residues long. The germline V gene encodes CDR1 SGHRS and CDR2 YFSETQ. This CDR3 is CASSLEEGGQEAFF. DNA of the CDR3: TGCGCCAGCAGCTTGGAGGAGGGCGGACAGGAAGCTTTCTTT. The variable domain in full, with the rest retrieved from reference TRBV5-1 and TRBJ1-1, is KAGVTQTPRYLIKTRGQQVTLSCSPISGHRSVSWYQQTPGQGLQFLFEYFSETQRNKGNFPGRFSGRQFSNSRSEMNVSTLELGDSALYLCASSLEEGGQEAFFGQGTRLTVV.

The genes are TRBV4-1 and TRBJ1-6; D is ambiguous. V dropped 2 bases and J dropped 15 bases, with 14 bases sitting between them. Germline CDR1 and CDR2: MGHRA and YSYEKL. This CDR3 has 13 amino acids. The CDR3 sequence: CASSQNLVFSLHF. CDR3 in DNA: TGCGCCAGCAGCCAAAATCTGGTGTTCAGCCTCCACTTT.

The chain joins TRBV7-9 to TRBJ2-3; either TRBD1 or TRBD2 may supply D (6 bases each). The CDR3 sequence is 17 residues long. From germline, CDR1 is SEHNR and CDR2 FQNEAQ (reference sequence). The V gene lost 4 bases and the J gene lost 4 bases, with 21 bases spanning the gap. CDR3 amino acids: CASSSFLGGQGPDTQYF. As DNA, the CDR3 is TGTGCCAGCAGCTCCTTTCTTGGGGGGCAGGGCCCAGATACGCAGTATTTT.

This chain connects TRBV3-1 (or the pseudogene TRBV3-2) to TRBJ1-6; D uncertain. V dropped 1 base and J dropped 7 bases, with 14 bases sitting between them. The CDR3 totals 16 residues. Per the germline V gene, CDR1 is LGHDT and CDR2 is YNNKEL (reference sequence). The CDR3 DNA is TGTGCCAGCAGCCAAGGCGCTTCGACGAGGAATTCACCCCTCCACTTT. Protein: CASSQGASTRNSPLHF.

This clone appeared a single time. The chain employs TRBV2 and TRBJ1-2; D may be TRBD1 (5 bases). The germline V gene has CDR1 SNHLY and CDR2 FYNNEI. Trimming left V 7 bases short and J 6 bases short, with 15 bases between. CDR3 length: 13 residues. The CDR3 here is CASTTWTSNGYTF. CDR3 DNA sequence: TGTGCCAGCACGACTTGGACATCCAATGGCTACACCTTC.

The rearrangement uses TRBV6-5 and TRBJ2-6; the D gene is possibly TRBD2 (6 bases). The germline gives CDR1 MNHEY, CDR2 SVGAGI. The CDR3 contains 16 residues. V was shortened by 0 bases and J by 0 bases, with 6 bases between the two germline ends. The CDR3 sequence: CASSYSGGSGANVLTF. For the CDR3, the DNA is TGTGCCAGCAGTTACTCGGGAGGCTCTGGGGCCAACGTCCTGACTTTC.

The V and J genes are TRBV23-1 and TRBJ1-5, with 11 bases that match TRBD1. TRBV23-1 is treated as an ORF (open reading frame) with a function not yet certain. V shed 8 bases, J shed 1 base, and the junction held 13 bases outside the gene matches. The CDR3 runs to 18 residues. The CDR3 DNA is TGCGCCAGCCCACTCCCTCGGACAGGGGGCGAAAGCAATCAGCCCCAGCATTTT. Residues: CASPLPRTGGESNQPQHF.

The chain carries TRBV7-6 and TRBJ1-1; 7 bases align to TRBD1. This CDR3 has 16 amino acids. V dropped 5 bases and J dropped 5; count of bases not matched to a gene: 14. Germline CDR1 is SGHVS and CDR2 is FNYEAQ. CDR3 protein: CASSARDSGEGTEAFF. The CDR3 coding sequence is TGTGCCAGCAGCGCTAGGGACAGCGGGGAGGGGACTGAAGCTTTCTTT.

The chain couples TRBV6-5 to TRBJ2-7, with 9 bases lining up with TRBD1. Trimming took 8 bases from V and 4 from J; bases not matched to a gene: 9. There are 14 residues in the CDR3. Germline assignment: CDR1 MNHEY and CDR2 SVGAGI. The CDR3, as DNA: TGTGCCAGCGCGTCCGGGACAGGGAGGTACGAGCAGTACTTC. Translation: CASASGTGRYEQYF.

The chain joins TRBV19 to TRBJ2-7; TRBD2 matches at 8 bases. The CDR3 is 13 residues long. Trimming cost V 5 bases and J 6 bases; bases outside gene matches: 6. The V gene's germline CDR1 is LNHDA and CDR2 SQIVND (reference sequence). DNA of the CDR3: TGTGCCAGTAGTGGAGGCGGGGGGATCGAGCAGTACTTC. It encodes CASSGGGGIEQYF.

The V call is TRBV27, the J call TRBJ1-6, with 8 positions matching TRBD1. V gave up 7 bases and J gave up 6 bases; unmatched junction bases: 8. The germline V gene has CDR1 MNHEY and CDR2 SMNVEV (reference sequence). CDR3 length: 15 amino acids. For the CDR3, the DNA is TGTGCCAGCACCCCAAGGACAGGGTTTAATTCACCCCTCCACTTT. Its protein product is CASTPRTGFNSPLHF.

This clone was seen only once. The genes are TRBV4-1 and TRBJ2-7; TRBD2 might be the D (6 bases). V lost 2 bases, J lost 6 bases, and 17 bases lay in between. The CDR3 runs to 15 residues. Germline assignment: CDR1 MGHRA and CDR2 YSYEKL. The CDR3 region has the DNA TGCGCCAGCAGCCAACCCGACAGCCCGGAGGGCGAGCAGTACTTC. It yields the protein CASSQPDSPEGEQYF.

CDR3 nucleotides: TGTGCCAGCAGCGTAGCTCCAAATACAGGGGTGAATGGCTACACCTTC. Protein: CASSVAPNTGVNGYTF. The J gene is TRBJ1-2, the V gene TRBV9, with 7 bases fitting TRBD1. CDR1 and CDR2 from the germline V gene are SGDLS and YYNGEE. V gave up 0 bases and J gave up 6 bases; unmatched junction bases: 11. CDR3 size: 16 residues.

This chain's CDR3 is CASSSGPMNTEAFF. The CDR3 DNA reads as TGTGCCAGCAGCTCGGGACCGATGAACACTGAAGCTTTCTTT. The V call is TRBV5-4, the J call TRBJ1-1, with D tentatively TRBD1 (5 bases). The V gene's germline CDR1 is SGHNT and CDR2 YYREEE (reference sequence). The CDR3 spans 14 residues. With 3 bases removed from V and 0 bases from J, the gap between germline ends came to 9 bases.